The text below deals with one T cell receptor beta chain. In the source study's methods: Researchers report that nucleated cell counts were estimated from reference gene primer amplification. Clones were read by immunoSEQ multiplex PCR, and TCRdb kept only the in-frame ones, dropping some. V and J calls and clone size follow that table, whereas D and trimming were derived from the DNA. The table has under 200,000 clones, more than 70% seen once. The sample is drawn from a study of blood T cell repertoires in COVID-19. The CDR3 contains 14 residues. V was pared by 0 bases and J by 8 bases, with 12 bases between. CDR1 is SGHDT and CDR2 is YYEEEE in the germline V gene. The study recruited people aged 18 to 89 years across some 23 US areas. Participant-reported clinical history was the basis for cohort assignment.

The chain joins TRBV5-6 to TRBJ2-1; D may be TRBD1 (6 bases). Sequencing input: PBMCs or T cells enriched from blood (not recorded which). The TCR comes from a woman in her forties or fifties in a cohort exposed to, infected with or recovered from COVID-19 (not recorded which). DNA for the CDR3: TGTGCCAGCAGCTTGGCAGGGGCGATTTATGAGCAGTTCTTC. Translating it yields CASSLAGAIYEQFF.